This T cell receptor beta chain was sequenced during a study of metastatic and nonmetastatic thyroid tumors (dated by TCRdb to between 2020 and 2021). As for the study more broadly: Repertoires from peripheral blood and from tumor or nodule tissue samples of malignant and benign thyroid patients were compared. General conclusions and limits of the study: TCR beta diversity was reported as significantly higher in malignant tumors than in benign nodules, in both blood and tumor samples.

This clone came up a few times. Its specific antigen is unknown. No base-level quality is on record; no much larger clone is a single base apart. Before undergoing thyroid surgery, none of the patients had been given any kind of treatment. Patient clinical samples collected from about 2012 to 2019 were retrospectively analysed using T-cell receptor beta sequencing. Libraries were made using PCR. The sequencer listed for this sample is Illumina HiSeq 4000. High-throughput sequencing was used to profile the TCR beta-chain CDR3 region of every patient. The source study handled its data this way. A classifier to discriminate distant-metastatic papillary thyroid cancer patients was built from CDR3 differences across clinicopathological groups. To measure repertoire diversity the researchers used the Shannon index, while the Morisita-Horn index served to gauge how similar the tumor and blood repertoires were. Through fastp at Q25 and MiXCR, TCRdb rebuilt clones from the public reads, retaining in-frame beta chains. TCRdb's processing, not the study's, gives the V and J calls here. This sample lists approximately 38,000 clones; about 16% were detected once. Approximately 3.8% of the sample goes to the ten largest clones.

Trimmed from V: 6 bases; trimmed from J: 6 bases; junction bases lacking a gene match: 12. CDR1 and CDR2, looked up from the germline V gene, are MNHNS and SASEGT. From its cysteine to its phenylalanine, the CDR3 spans 15 amino acids. The entry retains the CDR3 DNA only, 45 bases that are in frame from base 1. The V and J segments used are TRBV6-1 and TRBJ2-7; 9 middle bases align to TRBD1. Sequencing input: blood. The receptor comes from a female donor with papillary thyroid cancer or a benign thyroid nodule (not recorded which). Some clones in this sample may be carry-over from other donors' samples. Here the CDR3 is given as CASRQTRTGALEQYF. The sequenced DNA: TGTGCCAGCAGGCAAACCCGGACAGGGGCTCTCGAGCAGTACTTC.